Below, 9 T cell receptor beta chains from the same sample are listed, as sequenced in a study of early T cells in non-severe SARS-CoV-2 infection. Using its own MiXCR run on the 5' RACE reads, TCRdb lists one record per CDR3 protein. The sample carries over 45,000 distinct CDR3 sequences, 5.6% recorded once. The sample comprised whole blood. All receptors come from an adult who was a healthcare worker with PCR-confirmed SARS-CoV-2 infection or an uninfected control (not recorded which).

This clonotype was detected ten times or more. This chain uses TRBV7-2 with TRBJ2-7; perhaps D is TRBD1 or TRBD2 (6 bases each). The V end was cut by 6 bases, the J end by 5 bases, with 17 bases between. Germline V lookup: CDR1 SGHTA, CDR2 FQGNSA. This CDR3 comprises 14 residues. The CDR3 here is CASSMARGLNEQYF. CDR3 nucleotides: TGTGCCAGCAGTATGGCTCGGGGGCTGAACGAGCAGTACTTC.

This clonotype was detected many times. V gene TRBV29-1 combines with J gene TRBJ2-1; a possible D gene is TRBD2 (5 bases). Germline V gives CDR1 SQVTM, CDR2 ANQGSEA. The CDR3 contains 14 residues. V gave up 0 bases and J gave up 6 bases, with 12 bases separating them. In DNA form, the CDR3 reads TGCAGCGTTGAAGATGATTCTAGCTCCAATGAGCAGTTCTTC. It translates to CSVEDDSSSNEQFF.

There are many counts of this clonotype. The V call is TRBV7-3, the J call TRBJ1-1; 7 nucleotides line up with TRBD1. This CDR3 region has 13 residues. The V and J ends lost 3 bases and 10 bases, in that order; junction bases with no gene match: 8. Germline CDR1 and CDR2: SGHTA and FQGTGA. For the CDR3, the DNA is TGTGCCAGCAGCTTGGAGGGAGGGGACAGAGCTTTCTTT. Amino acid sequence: CASSLEGGDRAFF.

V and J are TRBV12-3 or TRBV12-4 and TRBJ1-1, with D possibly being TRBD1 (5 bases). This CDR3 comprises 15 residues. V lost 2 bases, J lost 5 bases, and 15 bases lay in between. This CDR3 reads CASSLRRDRGTEAFF. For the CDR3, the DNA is TGTGCCAGCAGTTTAAGAAGGGACCGAGGTACTGAAGCTTTCTTT.

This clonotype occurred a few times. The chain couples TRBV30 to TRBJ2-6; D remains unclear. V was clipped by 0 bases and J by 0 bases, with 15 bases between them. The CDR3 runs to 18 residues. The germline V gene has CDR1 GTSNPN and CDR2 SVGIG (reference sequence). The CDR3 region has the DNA TGTGCCTGGAGTGTATACTTAATGGCCAGCTCTGGGGCCAACGTCCTGACTTTC. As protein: CAWSVYLMASSGANVLTF.

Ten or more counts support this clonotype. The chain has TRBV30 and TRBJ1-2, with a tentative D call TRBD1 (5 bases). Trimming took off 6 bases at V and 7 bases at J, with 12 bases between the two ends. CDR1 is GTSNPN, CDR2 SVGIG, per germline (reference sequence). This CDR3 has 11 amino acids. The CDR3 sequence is CACPGRAGYTF. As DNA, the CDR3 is TGTGCCTGCCCTGGCAGGGCTGGCTACACCTTC.

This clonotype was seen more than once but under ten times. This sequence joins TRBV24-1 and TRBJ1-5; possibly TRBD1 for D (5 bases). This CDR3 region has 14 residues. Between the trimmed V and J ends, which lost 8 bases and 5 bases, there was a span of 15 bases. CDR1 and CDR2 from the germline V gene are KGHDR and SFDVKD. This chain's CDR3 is CATKGPGFDQPQHF. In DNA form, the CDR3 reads TGTGCCACCAAGGGCCCAGGGTTCGATCAGCCCCAGCATTTT.

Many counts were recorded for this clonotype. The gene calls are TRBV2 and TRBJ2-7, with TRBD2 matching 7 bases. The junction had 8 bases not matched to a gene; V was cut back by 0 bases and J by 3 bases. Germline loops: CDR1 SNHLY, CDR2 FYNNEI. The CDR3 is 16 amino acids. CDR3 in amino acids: CASSEARQGLLYEQYF. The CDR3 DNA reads TGTGCCAGCAGTGAAGCGCGGCAGGGACTACTCTACGAGCAGTACTTC.

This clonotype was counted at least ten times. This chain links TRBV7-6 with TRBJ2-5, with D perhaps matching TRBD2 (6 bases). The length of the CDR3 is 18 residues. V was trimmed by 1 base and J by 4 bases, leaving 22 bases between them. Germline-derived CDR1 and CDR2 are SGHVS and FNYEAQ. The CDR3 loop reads CASSLDFGRGGERETQYF. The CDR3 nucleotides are TGTGCCAGCAGCTTAGATTTCGGAAGGGGAGGAGAGCGAGAGACCCAGTACTTC.